This T cell receptor (beta chain) appears in the sequencing data of a study of OX40 agonist ivuxolimab in advanced cancers. General study results and limits: Among T cells, CD8+ cells averaged more expanded clones than CD4+ cells.

The assay was immunoSEQ multiplex PCR, and TCRdb's table has in-frame clones only and misses some. In the table there are roughly 76,000 clones, 92% of which are singletons. Remarks on this clone: No antigen is known for it.

The source of this sequence is an adult with an advanced solid tumor such as melanoma, head and neck, liver or kidney cancer. The input for sequencing was CD4+ or CD8+ T cells sorted from blood, taken in a trial of the OX40 agonist ivuxolimab.

The CDR3 region is CSVGGGEAGGYEQYF. The CDR3 region has the DNA TGCAGCGTTGGAGGTGGAGAAGCAGGGGGCTACGAGCAGTACTTC. This chain uses TRBV29-1 with TRBJ2-7; 7 bases fit TRBD1. V trimming: 4 bases; J trimming: 3 bases; junction bases outside the gene matches: 12. CDR1 and CDR2 from the germline V gene are SQVTM and ANQGSEA. This CDR3 is built from 15 residues.